This T cell receptor beta chain was sequenced during a study of T cells after yellow fever vaccination. At the level of the study: Those fractions that held only low numbers of cells were prepared using the SMART-Seq v4 Ultra Low Input RNA kit. Overall study results and limits: Sorted repertoires could include abundant contaminating clonotypes from bulk cells.

MiXCR was run by TCRdb on the 5' RACE reads, yielding one entry per CDR3 protein. The sample contains just under 600,000 distinct CDR3 sequences, 13% of which appear only once. To note about this clonotype: Antigen unknown.

The CDR3 is 11 residues long. Germline V gene data show CDR1 as DFQATT and CDR2 as SNEGSKA (reference sequence). V lost 6 bases, J lost 0 bases, and 5 bases lay in between. The receptor was derived from a man aged 25-45 years who received the YFV17D yellow fever vaccine. Sequencing was performed on PBMCs, taken on the day of the yellow fever booster vaccination. The genes are TRBV20-1 and TRBJ1-1; D gene uncertain. DNA for the CDR3: TGCAGTGCAGAATTGAACACTGAAGCTTTCTTT. Translating gives CSAELNTEAFF.